This TCR beta chain was sequenced in a study of glioma-infiltrating T cells. Study outcomes and limitations: Gliomas, especially low-grade, showed above-expected tissue-blood divergence; non-neoplastic patients showed below.

CDR3 size: 10 residues. From germline, CDR1 is MNHNS and CDR2 SASEGT. The V end lost 8 bases, the J end lost 4 bases, and 6 bases lay between the germline ends. There are many counts of this clonotype. Its antigen is still unknown. The iRepertoire nested amplicon-rescue multiplex PCR amplified TCR alpha and beta CDR3s from RNA. Tissue mRNA or PBMC total RNA, 100-400 ng, went into one-step reverse transcription and amplification. One entry per CDR3 protein, called by TCRdb with MiXCR from the multiplex PCR reads. This table has some 120,000 distinct CDR3 sequences, 23% appearing once. The chain uses TRBV6-1 and TRBJ2-7; no clear D gene. The TCR was taken from a human donor with low-grade glioma or glioblastoma, undergoing nonglioma brain surgery, or in good health (not recorded which). The sample taken for sequencing was glioma tissue, nonneoplastic brain tissue, or PBMCs (not recorded which). The CDR3 nucleotides are TGTGCCAGCGCGGTGTACGAGCAGTACTTC. Translated: CASAVYEQYF.